This T cell receptor beta chain was obtained from a study of blood T cell repertoires in COVID-19. In the study overall: In each case, the material was cDNA or gDNA derived from T cells, B-cell-depleted T cells, or PBMCs.

The germline V gene encodes CDR1 GTSNPN and CDR2 SVGIG (reference sequence). The CDR3 is 15 amino acids. Trimming took off 0 bases at V and 6 bases at J, with 15 bases between the two ends. The assay was immunoSEQ multiplex PCR, and TCRdb's table has in-frame clones only and misses some. The sample yields more than 95,000 clones, roughly 89% seen once. In this sample, this clone turned up once. The receptor's source is a woman older than 75 in a cohort sampled during active COVID-19. The chain links TRBV30 to TRBJ1-5; no clear D. The source material was peripheral blood. CDR3 protein: CAWSVNSGASQPQHF. DNA for the CDR3: TGTGCCTGGAGTGTTAACAGCGGAGCGTCTCAGCCCCAGCATTTT.